These 14 T cell receptor beta chains share one sample of origin, sequenced in a study of blood T cells in healthy people across ages. Then a second PCR, running roughly 7 to 11 cycles, was carried out with a sample-barcoded 5' primer and a J-beta primer mix. MiXCR, applied by TCRdb to the 5' RACE reads, yields one record per CDR3 protein. The table lists hundreds of thousands of distinct CDR3 sequences, about three fifths of them singletons, with roughly 22% in the top ten. Material: blood. Source of these receptors: a man aged 25 to 45 in good health.

V is TRBV5-1 and J is TRBJ2-3; D is undetermined. Trimming left V 2 bases short and J 4 bases short, with 14 bases between. CDR1 and CDR2 (germline): SGHRS, YFSETQ. The CDR3 contains 15 residues. For the CDR3, the DNA is TGCGCCAGCAGCTTTGGTATGGACCGCGCAGATACGCAGTATTTT. It is translated as CASSFGMDRADTQYF.

Concerning this clonotype itself: The junction does not match germline at one end; this may be a read error. This chain links TRBV15 with TRBJ1-2; D not certain. CDR1 and CDR2 (germline): LNHNV, YYDKDF (reference sequence). The CDR3 contains 14 residues. CDR3 in DNA: TGTACCACCAGCAGAGAGACACGGTCTGATGGCTACACCTTC. This gives the protein CTTSRETRSDGYTF.

The rearrangement joins TRBV18 to TRBJ2-1; no reliable D call. Germline V lookup: CDR1 KGHSH, CDR2 LQKENI. CDR3 length equals 12 residues. V was clipped by 3 bases and J by 8 bases, with 8 bases between them. The CDR3: CASSPQWDEQFF. CDR3 DNA: TGTGCCAGCTCACCCCAATGGGATGAGCAGTTCTTC.

The chain couples TRBV5-5 to TRBJ1-4; no firm D call. Germline V gene data show CDR1 as SGHKS and CDR2 as YYEKEE (reference sequence). Trimming left V 0 bases short and J 5 bases short, with 8 bases between. The CDR3 is 14 residues long. The CDR3 region has the DNA TGTGCCAGCAGCTTGGACGTGAACAATGAAAAACTGTTTTTT. Residues: CASSLDVNNEKLFF.

The chain couples TRBV14 to TRBJ2-3; 13 nucleotides line up with TRBD2. Germline-derived CDR1 and CDR2 are SGHDN and FVKESK. This CDR3 is 17 amino acids long. J was trimmed by 7 bases and V by 4 bases; bases with no gene match: 11. CDR3 residues: CASSPLGLAGRLNTQYF. DNA for the CDR3: TGTGCCAGCAGCCCCTTGGGACTAGCGGGAAGATTGAATACGCAGTATTTT.

The chain links TRBV6-4 to TRBJ2-7, with 9 bases aligning to TRBD2. There are 15 residues in the CDR3. Germline assignment: CDR1 MRHNA and CDR2 SNTAGT. The junction had 15 bases not matched to a gene; V was cut back by 8 bases and J by 7 bases. CDR3 region: CASCKRGVRGNEQYF. CDR3 bases: TGTGCCAGCTGCAAGCGGGGGGTCCGGGGCAATGAGCAGTACTTC.

This chain uses TRBV7-2 with TRBJ2-2; D perhaps matches TRBD2 (6 bases). V shed 4 bases and J shed 4 bases, with 10 bases lying between them. Germline V CDR1 and CDR2: SGHTA, FQGNSA. The CDR3 has 14 amino acids. DNA for the CDR3: TGTGCCAGCAGCTCGCTAGCGACCACCGGGGAGCTGTTTTTT. Translation gives CASSSLATTGELFF.

This clonotype has a single count. V is TRBV9 and J is TRBJ2-7; D assignment may be TRBD1 or TRBD2 (5 bases each). Between the trimmed V and J ends, which lost 0 bases and 6 bases, there was a span of 13 bases. The CDR3 is made up of 14 amino acids. Germline lookup yields CDR1 SGDLS and CDR2 YYNGEE. The CDR3 spells CASSVDPEGCEQYF. The CDR3 DNA reads as TGTGCCAGCAGCGTAGATCCAGAGGGGTGCGAGCAGTACTTC.

V is TRBV7-9 and J is TRBJ2-7; 8 bases map to TRBD2. This CDR3 spans 15 amino acids. The ends lost 5 bases at V and 5 bases at J; junction bases unmatched: 11. Germline V lookup: CDR1 SEHNR, CDR2 FQNEAQ (reference sequence). CDR3 bases: TGTGCCAGCAGCCCCCGGGGGGGTGATGTGGACGAGCAGTACTTC. It translates to CASSPRGGDVDEQYF.

The rearrangement joins TRBV15 to TRBJ2-5; D ambiguous. The J call may be incorrect, as the DNA end agrees better with TRBJ2-7. CDR3 length: 16 amino acids. Germline loops: CDR1 LNHNV, CDR2 YYDKDF (reference sequence). Written as DNA, the CDR3 is TGTGCCACCAGCAGAGATATCGGCGATCCTCCCTACGAGCAGTACTTC. Translating gives CATSRDIGDPPYEQYF.

The rearrangement uses TRBV10-3 and TRBJ2-7, with D uncertain. CDR1 is ENHRY and CDR2 is SYGVKD in the germline V gene. Trimming took off 10 bases at V and 2 bases at J, with 9 bases between the two ends. The CDR3 extends over 11 amino acids. The CDR3 sequence is CATLDAYEQYF. CDR3 nucleotide sequence: TGTGCCACCCTCGACGCCTACGAGCAGTACTTC.

The chain has TRBV20-1 and TRBJ2-1; D is uncertain. CDR1 and CDR2 from the germline V gene are DFQATT and SNEGSKA (reference sequence). V dropped 0 bases and J dropped 4 bases, with 16 bases sitting between them. The CDR3 is 16 amino acids. Here the CDR3 reads CSARDLRSQKYNEQFF. Written as DNA, the CDR3 is TGCAGTGCTAGAGATTTGCGGAGCCAGAAATACAATGAGCAGTTCTTC.

The V and J genes are TRBV6-6 and TRBJ1-2; TRBD1 matches at 7 bases. V lost 7 bases and J lost 5; bases outside the gene matches: 13. CDR3 size: 15 residues. Per the germline V gene, CDR1 is MNHNY and CDR2 is SVGAGI (reference sequence). The CDR3 DNA is TGTGCCAGCATCGGGGGGGACAGCCGGGGTTATGGCTACACCTTC. Amino acid sequence: CASIGGDSRGYGYTF.

This clonotype was found many times. This chain uses TRBV7-2 with TRBJ2-7, with 10 nucleotides matching TRBD1. CDR1 is SGHTA, CDR2 FQGNSA, per germline. V shed 6 bases and J 3 bases; nucleotides not matched to a gene: 5. The CDR3 length is 14 residues. CDR3 residues: CASSFGQGVYEQYF. The CDR3 nucleotides read TGTGCCAGCAGTTTCGGACAGGGGGTCTACGAGCAGTACTTC.